This entry is about one T cell receptor (beta chain). The target antigen is unknown. This sample was included in a study of TIL therapy for anti-PD-1-resistant metastatic lung cancer. Whole-study context: Most patients had lung adenocarcinoma. General study results and limits: Many TIL product clones were absent from baseline tumor, suggesting clonal contraction.

The immunoSEQ assay was v3. Survey-level samples got approximately 1.8 million read pairs; deep-level samples got about 4.5-6.5 million. Profiled with immunoSEQ multiplex PCR; TCRdb holds only in-frame clones, not every one. The sample comprises about 100,000 clones, 65% of which are singletons, and approximately 10% rests with the top ten. CDR3 length: 15 amino acids. With 1 base clipped from V and 2 bases from J, the junction kept 3 bases outside the gene matches. The germline V gene encodes CDR1 MNHEY and CDR2 SMNVEV (reference sequence). Time point here: pre-treatment sample, taken before nivolumab and TIL therapy. Pleural nodules or supraclavicular lymph nodes made up most of the excised metastases sampled. Tumors were harvested before any PD-1/PD-L1 blockade.

The rearrangement joins TRBV27 to TRBJ2-7, with 9 bases matching TRBD2. The TCR sequence derives from a person aged 30 to 80 with non-small cell lung cancer. The specimen was tumor tissue, collected at baseline. CDR3 bases: TGTGCCAGCAGTTTATGGGGCGGGGGGGCCTACGAGCAGTACTTC. This sequence encodes CASSLWGGGAYEQYF.